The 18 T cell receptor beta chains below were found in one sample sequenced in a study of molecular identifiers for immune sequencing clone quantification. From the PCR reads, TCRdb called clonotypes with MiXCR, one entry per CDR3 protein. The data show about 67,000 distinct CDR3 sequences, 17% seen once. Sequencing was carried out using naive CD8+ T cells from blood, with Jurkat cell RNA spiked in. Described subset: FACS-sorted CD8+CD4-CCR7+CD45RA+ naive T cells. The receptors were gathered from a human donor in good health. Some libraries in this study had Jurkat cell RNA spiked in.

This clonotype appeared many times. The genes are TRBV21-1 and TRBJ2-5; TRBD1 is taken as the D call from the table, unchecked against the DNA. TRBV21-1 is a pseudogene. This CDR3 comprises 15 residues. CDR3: CASSKSWTNQETQYF. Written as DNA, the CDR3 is TGTGCCAGCAGCAAATCCTGGACAAACCAAGAGACCCAGTACTTC.

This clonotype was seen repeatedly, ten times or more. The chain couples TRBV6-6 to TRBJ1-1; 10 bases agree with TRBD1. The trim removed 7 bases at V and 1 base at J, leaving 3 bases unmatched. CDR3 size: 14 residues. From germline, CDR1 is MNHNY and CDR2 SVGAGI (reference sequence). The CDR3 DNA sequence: TGTGCCAGCATTCGGGACAGGGGGAACACTGAAGCTTTCTTT. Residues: CASIRDRGNTEAFF.

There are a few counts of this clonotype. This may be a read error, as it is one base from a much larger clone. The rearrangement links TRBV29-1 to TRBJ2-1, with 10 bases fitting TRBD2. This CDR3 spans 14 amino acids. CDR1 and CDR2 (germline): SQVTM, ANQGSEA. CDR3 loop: CSVATSGIGNERFF. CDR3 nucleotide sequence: TGCAGCGTTGCCACTAGCGGGATAGGGAATGAGCGGTTCTTC.

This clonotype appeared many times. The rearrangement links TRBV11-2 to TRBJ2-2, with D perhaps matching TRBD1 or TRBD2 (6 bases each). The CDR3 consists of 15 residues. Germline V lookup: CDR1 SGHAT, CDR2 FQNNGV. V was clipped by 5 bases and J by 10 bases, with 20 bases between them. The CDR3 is CASSRRTGANQELFF. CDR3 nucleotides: TGTGCCAGCAGCCGCCGGACGGGGGCTAATCAGGAGCTGTTTTTT. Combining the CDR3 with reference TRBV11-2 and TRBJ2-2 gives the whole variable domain EAGVAQSPRYKIIEKRQSVAFWCNPISGHATLYWYQQILGQGPKLLIQFQNNGVVDDSQLPKDRFSAERLKGVDSTLKIQPAKLEDSAVYLCASSRRTGANQELFFGEGSRLTVL.

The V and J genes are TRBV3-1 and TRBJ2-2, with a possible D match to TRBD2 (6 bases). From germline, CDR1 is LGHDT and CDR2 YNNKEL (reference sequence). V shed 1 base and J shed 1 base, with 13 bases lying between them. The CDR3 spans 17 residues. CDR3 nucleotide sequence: TGTGCCAGCAGCCAAGTCGGGCGGGGCTGGAACACCGGGGAGCTGTTTTTT. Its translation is CASSQVGRGWNTGELFF. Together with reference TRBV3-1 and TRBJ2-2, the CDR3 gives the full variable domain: DTAVSQTPKYLVTQMGNDKSIKCEQNLGHDTMYWYKQDSKKFLKIMFSYNNKELIINETVPNRFSPKSPDKAHLNLHINSLELGDSAVYFCASSQVGRGWNTGELFFGEGSRLTVL.

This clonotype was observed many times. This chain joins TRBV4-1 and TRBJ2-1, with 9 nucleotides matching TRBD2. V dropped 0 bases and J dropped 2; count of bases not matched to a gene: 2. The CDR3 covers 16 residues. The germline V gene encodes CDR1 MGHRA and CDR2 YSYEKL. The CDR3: CASSQEGGRAYNEQFF. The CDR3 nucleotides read TGCGCCAGCAGCCAAGAAGGCGGGAGGGCCTACAATGAGCAGTTCTTC.

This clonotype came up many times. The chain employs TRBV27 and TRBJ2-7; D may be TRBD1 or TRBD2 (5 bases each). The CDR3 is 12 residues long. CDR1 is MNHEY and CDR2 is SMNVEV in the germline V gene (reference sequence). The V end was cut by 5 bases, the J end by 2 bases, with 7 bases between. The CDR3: CASSQGAYEQYF. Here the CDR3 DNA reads TGTGCCAGCAGTCAGGGAGCCTACGAGCAGTACTTC.

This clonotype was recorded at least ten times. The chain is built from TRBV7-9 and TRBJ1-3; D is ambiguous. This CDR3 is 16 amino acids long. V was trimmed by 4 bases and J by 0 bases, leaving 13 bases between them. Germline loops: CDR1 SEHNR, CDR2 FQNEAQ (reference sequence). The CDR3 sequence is CASSSADGSSGNTIYF. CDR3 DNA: TGTGCCAGCAGCTCGGCGGACGGTAGCTCTGGAAACACCATATATTTT.

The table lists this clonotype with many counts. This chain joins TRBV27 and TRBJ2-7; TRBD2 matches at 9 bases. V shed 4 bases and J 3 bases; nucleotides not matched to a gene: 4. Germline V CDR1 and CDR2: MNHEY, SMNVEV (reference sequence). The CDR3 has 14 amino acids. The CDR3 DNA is TGTGCCAGCAGTTCGGCTAGCGGGAACTACGAGCAGTACTTC. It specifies CASSSASGNYEQYF.

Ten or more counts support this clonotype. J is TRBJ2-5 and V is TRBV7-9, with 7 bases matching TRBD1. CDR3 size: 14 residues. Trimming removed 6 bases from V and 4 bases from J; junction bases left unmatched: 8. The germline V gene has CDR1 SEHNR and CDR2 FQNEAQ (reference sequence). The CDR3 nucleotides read TGTGCCAGCAGTAGGTCCACAGGGGCAGAGACCCAGTACTTC. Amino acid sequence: CASSRSTGAETQYF.

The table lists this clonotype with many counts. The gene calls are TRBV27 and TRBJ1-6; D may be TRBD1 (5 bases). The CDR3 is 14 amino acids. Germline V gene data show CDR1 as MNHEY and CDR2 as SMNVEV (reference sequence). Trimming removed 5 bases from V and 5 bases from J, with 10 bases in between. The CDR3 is CASSADRNNSPLHF. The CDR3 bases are TGTGCCAGCAGTGCCGACAGAAATAATTCACCCCTCCACTTT.

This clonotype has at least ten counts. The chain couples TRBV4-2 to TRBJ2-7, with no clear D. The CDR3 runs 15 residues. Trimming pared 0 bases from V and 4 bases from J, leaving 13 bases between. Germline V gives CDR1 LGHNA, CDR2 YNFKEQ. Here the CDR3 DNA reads TGTGCCAGCAGCCAAGAAACGGGTTCGAGTTACGAGCAGTACTTC. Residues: CASSQETGSSYEQYF.

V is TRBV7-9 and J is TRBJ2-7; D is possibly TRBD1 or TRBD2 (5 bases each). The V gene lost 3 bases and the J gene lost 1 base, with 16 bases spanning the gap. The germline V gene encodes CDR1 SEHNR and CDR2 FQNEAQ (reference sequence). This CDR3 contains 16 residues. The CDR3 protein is CASSFSVPGPSYEQYF. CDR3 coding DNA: TGTGCCAGCAGCTTTTCTGTCCCGGGACCTTCCTACGAGCAGTACTTC.

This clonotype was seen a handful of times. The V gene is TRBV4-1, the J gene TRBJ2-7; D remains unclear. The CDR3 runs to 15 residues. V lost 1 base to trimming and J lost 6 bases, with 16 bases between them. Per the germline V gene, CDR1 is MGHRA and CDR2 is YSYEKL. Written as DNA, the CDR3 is TGCGCCAGCAGCCAAGGCCCCTTTTACACTGCCGAGCAGTACTTC. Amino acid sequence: CASSQGPFYTAEQYF.

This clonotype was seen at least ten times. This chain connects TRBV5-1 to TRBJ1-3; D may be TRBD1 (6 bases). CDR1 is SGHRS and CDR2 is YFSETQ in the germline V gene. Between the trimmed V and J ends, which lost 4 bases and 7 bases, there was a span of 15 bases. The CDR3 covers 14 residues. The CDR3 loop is CASSPGQKGNTIYF. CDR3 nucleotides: TGCGCCAGCAGCCCCGGACAGAAGGGGAACACCATATATTTT.

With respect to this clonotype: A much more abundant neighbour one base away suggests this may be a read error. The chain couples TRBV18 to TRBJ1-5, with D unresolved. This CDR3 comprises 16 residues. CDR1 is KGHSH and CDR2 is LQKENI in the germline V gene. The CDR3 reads CASSGGGRYSNQPRHF. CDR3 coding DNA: TGTGCCAGCTCAGGAGGAGGGCGGTATAGCAATCAGCCCCGGCATTTT.

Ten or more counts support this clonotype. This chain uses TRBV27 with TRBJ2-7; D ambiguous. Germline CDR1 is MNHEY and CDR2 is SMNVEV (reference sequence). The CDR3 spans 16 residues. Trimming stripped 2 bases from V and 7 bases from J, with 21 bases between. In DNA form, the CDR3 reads TGTGCCAGCAGTTTAATCACCCCCGACCAGTTGTGGGAGCAGTACTTC. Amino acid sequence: CASSLITPDQLWEQYF.

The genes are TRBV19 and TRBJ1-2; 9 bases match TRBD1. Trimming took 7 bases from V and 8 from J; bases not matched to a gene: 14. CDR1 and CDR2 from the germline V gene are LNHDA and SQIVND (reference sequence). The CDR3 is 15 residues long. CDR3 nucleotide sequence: TGTGCCAGTAAAATCGGAGGACAGGGGATAGGAGGCTACACCTTC. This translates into CASKIGGQGIGGYTF.